The subject of this entry is one TCR beta chain. This sample is part of a study of CD8+CD57+ T cells in acquired aplastic anemia. TCR beta VDJ and CDR3 profiles were obtained from a genomic DNA template. TCRdb passed the reads through MiXCR, listing each CDR3 protein once. The table shows about 250,000 distinct CDR3 sequences, with more than 40% occurring only once. CDR3 length: 15 amino acids. Trimming shortened V by 0 bases and J by 2 bases, and 10 bases separated the two germline ends. Germline CDR1 and CDR2: SQVTM and ANQGSEA. Selection for sequencing was limited to patients who had shown CD8+CD57+ cell expansion by flow cytometry. The patients all had a severe acquired aplastic anemia diagnosis. None of the patients had been given any therapy when their blood was sampled.

The source material was sorted CD4+, CD8+, or CD8+CD57+ T cells (not recorded which) from PBMCs. This sequence originates from a human donor with aplastic anemia. This chain links TRBV29-1 with TRBJ2-2, with D perhaps matching TRBD2 (5 bases). CDR3 sequence (DNA): TGCAGCGTTGAAGATCATGGAGGAAACACCGGGGAGCTGTTTTTT. It yields the protein CSVEDHGGNTGELFF.